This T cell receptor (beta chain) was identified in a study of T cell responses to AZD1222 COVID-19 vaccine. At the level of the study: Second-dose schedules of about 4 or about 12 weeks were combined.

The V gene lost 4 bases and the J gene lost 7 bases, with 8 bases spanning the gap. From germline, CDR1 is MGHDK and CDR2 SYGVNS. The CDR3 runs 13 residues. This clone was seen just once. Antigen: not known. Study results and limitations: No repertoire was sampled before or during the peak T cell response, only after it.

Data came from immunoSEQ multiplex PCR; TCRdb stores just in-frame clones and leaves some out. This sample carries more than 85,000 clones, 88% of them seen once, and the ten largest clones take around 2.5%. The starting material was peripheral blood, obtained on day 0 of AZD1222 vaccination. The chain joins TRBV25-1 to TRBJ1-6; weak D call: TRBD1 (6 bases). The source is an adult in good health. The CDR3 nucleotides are TGTGCCAGCAGTGTTACAGGGAATTCACCCCTCCACTTT. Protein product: CASSVTGNSPLHF.